This TCR beta chain was identified during a study of blood T cell repertoires in COVID-19. Overall study context: Samples representing acute and convalescent COVID-19 were sourced from the United States, Italy and Spain. Sample material is recorded as cDNA or gDNA derived from T cells, B-cell-depleted T cells, or PBMCs.

Germline V gives CDR1 SGHDT, CDR2 YYEEEE. CDR3 length: 11 amino acids. For this clone: Germline and junction disagree at one end, which may indicate a read error.

Authors' methods: The authors estimated nucleated cell counts from reference gene primer amplification. The method was immunoSEQ multiplex PCR; TCRdb's version includes in-frame clones alone and lacks a portion of them. The V and J calls and clone size are taken from that table; D and trimming were inferred from the DNA. This table holds 50,000 or so clones, around 90% found once. The sequencing sample was made of peripheral blood. The chain is built from TRBV5-6 and TRBJ1-4; D is unclear. This receptor was identified in a human donor with active COVID-19. The donor label of this sample is uncertain. The CDR3 bases are TGTGCCAGCAGCGCCGGAGTCCGGCAGATTTTT. Translation: CASSAGVRQIF.